This T cell receptor beta chain was sequenced during a study of blood T cell repertoires in COVID-19. Across the study: Samples representing acute and convalescent COVID-19 were sourced from the United States, Italy and Spain. From T cells, B-cell-depleted T cells, or PBMCs came the material, which was cDNA or gDNA.

Between the trimmed V and J ends, which lost 3 bases and 0 bases, there was a span of 8 bases. Germline assignment: CDR1 SGHNT and CDR2 YYREEE (reference sequence). CDR3 length: 14 amino acids. In the original processing: Estimated nucleated cell counts came from reference gene primer amplification. The data were produced by immunoSEQ multiplex PCR, yet TCRdb's version contains in-frame clones alone and is incomplete. Clone size and V and J calls were adopted from that table, with D and trimming inferred from the DNA. The sample has tens of thousands of clones; around 80% are singletons. Sequencing was done on a sample of peripheral blood. J is TRBJ2-3 and V is TRBV5-4; weak D call: TRBD2 (5 bases). The source is a woman of 80 years or more with acute or convalescent COVID-19. The CDR3 loop reads CASSSDSSTDTQYF. Here the CDR3 DNA reads TGTGCCAGCAGCTCGGACTCTAGCACAGATACGCAGTATTTT.